The 7 T cell receptor beta chains below all came from one sample that was sequenced in a study of blood T cell repertoires in COVID-19. The table came from immunoSEQ multiplex PCR; TCRdb's copy has only in-frame clones and leaves some out. The sample has about 120,000 clones, about nine tenths seen once. The sequenced sample consisted of peripheral blood. These receptor sequences come from an older woman with acute or convalescent COVID-19.

V gene TRBV12-5 combines with J gene TRBJ1-1, with D possibly TRBD1 on 5 matching bases. The CDR3 has 15 amino acids. With 1 base removed from V and 5 bases from J, the gap between germline ends came to 14 bases. The V gene's germline CDR1 is LGHNT and CDR2 FRNRAP. The CDR3 region is CASGLDISRDTEAFF. As DNA, the CDR3 is TGTGCTAGTGGTTTGGACATATCCAGGGATACTGAAGCTTTCTTT.

The chain links TRBV5-1 to TRBJ2-3, with 8 bases fitting TRBD2. Trimming at V came to 1 base and at J to 5 bases, leaving 12 bases not matched to a gene. Germline lookup yields CDR1 SGHRS and CDR2 YFSETQ. The CDR3 runs to 17 residues. The CDR3 sequence is CASSLIGDGGVRDTQYF. In nucleotides, the CDR3 is TGCGCCAGCAGCTTGATAGGGGACGGGGGGGTAAGAGATACGCAGTATTTT.

The chain links TRBV20-1 to TRBJ1-2; D not resolved. Germline-derived CDR1 and CDR2 are DFQATT and SNEGSKA (reference sequence). Trimming removed 6 bases at V and 7 bases at J, with 9 bases between. The CDR3 runs to 10 residues. The CDR3 sequence is CSARRGGYTF. CDR3 coding DNA: TGCAGTGCCAGGCGGGGTGGCTACACCTTC.

The chain carries TRBV29-1 and TRBJ1-4; D possibly corresponds to TRBD1 (6 bases). V was clipped by 2 bases and J by 8 bases, with 18 bases between them. CDR3 length: 15 residues. Per germline, CDR1 SQVTM and CDR2 ANQGSEA. In DNA form, the CDR3 reads TGCAGCGTTGAACAGCAGGACAGCCGCAGAGAAAAACTGTTTTTT. Its translation is CSVEQQDSRREKLFF.

The CDR3 DNA is TGCGCCAGCAGCCAAGATGGTAGCGCAGGTAATGAAAAACTGTTTTTT. This gives the protein CASSQDGSAGNEKLFF. The chain combines TRBV4-1 with TRBJ1-4; D gene unclear. V lost 0 bases and J lost 4, with 12 bases in between. CDR1 and CDR2 from the germline V gene are MGHRA and YSYEKL. This CDR3 spans 16 amino acids.

The V and J genes are TRBV9 and TRBJ1-2; weak D call: TRBD1 (5 bases). The V end lost 0 bases, the J end lost 2 bases, and 8 bases lay between the germline ends. The CDR3 has 14 residues. Germline-derived CDR1 and CDR2 are SGDLS and YYNGEE. The CDR3 loop is CASSVETANYGYTF. CDR3 in DNA: TGTGCCAGCAGCGTAGAGACAGCGAACTATGGCTACACCTTC.

As regards this clone: This sample also contains other DNA sequences that code for the same CDR3. This chain links TRBV9 with TRBJ1-4; TRBD1 agrees at 8 bases. CDR1 and CDR2 (germline): SGDLS, YYNGEE. This CDR3 has 14 amino acids. J was trimmed by 8 bases and V by 2 bases; bases with no gene match: 5. CDR3 nucleotides: TGTGCCAGCAGCGTCGGACAGGGTGGAGAAAAACTGTTTTTT. This sequence encodes CASSVGQGGEKLFF. Combining the CDR3 with reference TRBV9 and TRBJ1-4 gives the whole variable domain DSGVTQTPKHLITATGQRVTLRCSPRSGDLSVYWYQQSLDQGLQFLIQYYNGEERAKGNILERFSAQQFPDLHSELNLSSLELGDSALYFCASSVGQGGEKLFFGSGTQLSVL.